Each of the 18 T cell receptor beta chains below was sequenced from the same sample in a study of a mutant IDH1 vaccine in newly diagnosed glioma. Time point here: week 11, during vaccination. Vaccine doses each comprised 300 ug of mutant IDH1 20-mer peptide, with topical imiquimod. These receptors' antigens are unknown. Some clones are missing from TCRdb's copy, which holds only in-frame ones; the method was immunoSEQ multiplex PCR. This sample has around 60,000 clones, with 89% found just once. Specimen: PBMCs, collected from a glioma patient whose treatment included an IDH1 peptide vaccine. These receptors all stem from a man aged 35-49 years with glioma.

The chain is built from TRBV2 and TRBJ2-3; no clear D gene. The CDR3 length is 15 residues. Germline V gives CDR1 SNHLY, CDR2 FYNNEI. V lost 7 bases and J lost 4, with 18 bases in between. The CDR3 here is CASTYSAGPSDTQYF. The CDR3 nucleotides are TGTGCCAGCACGTATTCGGCCGGGCCTTCAGATACGCAGTATTTT.

This chain links TRBV6-6 with TRBJ2-7; maybe TRBD1 (6 bases). Per the germline V gene, CDR1 is MNHNY and CDR2 is SVGAGI (reference sequence). V lost 11 bases to trimming and J lost 3 bases, with 20 bases between them. The CDR3 covers 14 residues. In nucleotides, the CDR3 is TGTGCCGCGCACTCAGCAGGGGCCCACTACGAGCAGTACTTC. Protein sequence: CAAHSAGAHYEQYF.

The J gene is TRBJ2-1, the V gene TRBV5-1; D is possibly TRBD1 (6 bases). V was trimmed by 0 bases and J by 6 bases, leaving 10 bases between them. The CDR3 is made up of 14 amino acids. The germline gives CDR1 SGHRS, CDR2 YFSETQ. In DNA, the CDR3 is TGCGCCAGCAGCTTGGGTCCAGGGGCCAATGAGCAGTTCTTC. It translates to CASSLGPGANEQFF.

The rearrangement uses TRBV29-1 and TRBJ1-1; TRBD1 is a possible D gene (5 bases). Per the germline V gene, CDR1 is SQVTM and CDR2 is ANQGSEA. The CDR3 totals 16 residues. The V end lost 4 bases, the J end lost 3 bases, and 21 bases lay between the germline ends. CDR3 DNA sequence: TGCAGCGTTGGGGGACTTAGGGAATTGGGGGACACTGAAGCTTTCTTT. Its protein is CSVGGLRELGDTEAFF.

This clone was counted once. This chain joins TRBV5-4 and TRBJ1-2; no firm D call. The CDR3 loop spans 13 amino acids. V was shortened by 7 bases and J by 8 bases, with 18 bases between the two germline ends. CDR1 and CDR2 (germline): SGHNT, YYREEE (reference sequence). Written as DNA, the CDR3 is TGTGCCAGCGTCACAAGTGGGGAATACGGCTACACCTTC. Translated: CASVTSGEYGYTF.

The chain carries TRBV5-6 and TRBJ2-7; tentative D call: TRBD2 (6 bases). There are 15 residues in the CDR3. The germline CDR1 and CDR2 sequences are SGHDT and YYEEEE. The ends were cut back, 0 bases at V and 6 bases at J, with 16 bases in the middle. This CDR3 is CASSLGREGFREQYF. CDR3 coding DNA: TGTGCCAGCAGCTTGGGGCGGGAAGGCTTCCGCGAGCAGTACTTC.

The genes are TRBV6-5 and TRBJ2-3, with TRBD2 matching 7 bases. The germline V gene encodes CDR1 MNHEY and CDR2 SVGAGI. The CDR3 is 15 amino acids. The V segment lost 2 bases and the J segment 1 base; nucleotides outside the gene matches: 3. The CDR3 loop is CASSYKRGGTDTQYF. The DNA of the CDR3 is TGTGCCAGCAGTTACAAACGGGGGGGCACAGATACGCAGTATTTT.

The chain has TRBV5-4 and TRBJ1-2, with no clear D. CDR1 is SGHNT, CDR2 YYREEE, per germline (reference sequence). The length of the CDR3 is 13 residues. V shed 0 bases and J shed 7 bases, with 10 bases lying between them. The CDR3 is CASSLEGSSGYTF. The CDR3 DNA reads TGTGCCAGCAGCTTGGAAGGGAGTAGTGGCTACACCTTC.

The chain has TRBV6-1 and TRBJ2-7, with D possibly being TRBD1 (6 bases). Looked up from germline, CDR1 is MNHNS and CDR2 is SASEGT. This CDR3 spans 12 amino acids. V lost 2 bases, J lost 7 bases, and 9 bases lay in between. The CDR3 spells CASSETGWEQYF. CDR3 sequence (DNA): TGTGCCAGCAGTGAAACAGGGTGGGAGCAGTACTTC.

The rearrangement joins TRBV9 to TRBJ2-5; the D gene is possibly TRBD1 (6 bases). V shed 4 bases and J shed 5 bases, with 18 bases lying between them. This CDR3 is built from 15 residues. Germline CDR1 SGDLS, CDR2 YYNGEE. CDR3 sequence (DNA): TGTGCCAGCAGCTTGAACCCGGGACAAGGGGAGACCCAGTACTTC. It is translated as CASSLNPGQGETQYF.

This chain connects TRBV19 to TRBJ1-5; the D is unclear. This CDR3 spans 11 amino acids. Looked up from germline, CDR1 is LNHDA and CDR2 is SQIVND (reference sequence). V lost 5 bases and J lost 9, with 8 bases in between. CDR3 protein: CASSQGGPQHF. The CDR3 DNA follows: TGTGCCAGTAGTCAAGGAGGGCCCCAGCATTTT.

This clone has more than one count but fewer than ten. The chain is built from TRBV28 and TRBJ2-7, with 8 bases fitting TRBD2. V gave up 0 bases and J gave up 6 bases; unmatched junction bases: 10. The CDR3 totals 16 residues. Germline CDR1 and CDR2: MDHEN and SYDVKM. In DNA form, the CDR3 reads TGTGCCAGCAGTTTATGGTCCCCCGCGGGGGGTAGCGAGCAGTACTTC. Its translation is CASSLWSPAGGSEQYF. Supplemented by reference TRBV28 and TRBJ2-7, the full variable domain reads DVKVTQSSRYLVKRTGEKVFLECVQDMDHENMFWYRQDPGLGLRLIYFSYDVKMKEKGDIPEGYSVSREKKERFSLILESASTNQTSMYLCASSLWSPAGGSEQYFGPGTRLTVT.

CDR3 sequence: CASSGRPPANQPQHF. DNA for the CDR3: TGTGCCAGCAGTGGCAGGCCCCCGGCAAATCAGCCCCAGCATTTT. V and J are TRBV2 and TRBJ1-5; D uncertain. CDR1 is SNHLY, CDR2 FYNNEI, per germline. The V end was cut by 4 bases, the J end by 4 bases, with 14 bases between. This CDR3 region has 15 residues.

The rearrangement uses TRBV29-1 and TRBJ2-2; D tentatively fits TRBD1 or TRBD2 (5 bases each). CDR1 and CDR2 from the germline V gene are SQVTM and ANQGSEA. V gave up 3 bases and J gave up 5 bases, with 10 bases separating them. The CDR3 runs 13 residues. The CDR3 region has the DNA TGCAGCGTTGAGGGGGTGAAGACCGGGGAGCTGTTTTTT. It translates to CSVEGVKTGELFF.

The V call is TRBV6-1, the J call TRBJ1-2, with D unclear. Per germline, CDR1 MNHNS and CDR2 SASEGT. The CDR3 is made up of 14 amino acids. Deletions cut 2 bases from V and 2 bases from J, with 9 bases between. CDR3 region: CASSERERNYGYTF. CDR3 DNA: TGTGCCAGCAGTGAACGAGAGCGAAACTATGGCTACACCTTC.

V and J are TRBV6-4 and TRBJ2-3; 10 positions agree with TRBD2. V trimming: 0 bases; J trimming: 5 bases; junction bases outside the gene matches: 5. The CDR3 contains 16 residues. The V gene's germline CDR1 is MRHNA and CDR2 SNTAGT. In DNA, the CDR3 is TGTGCCAGCAGTGACTCGACAGCGGGAGGGCGAGATACGCAGTATTTT. Its protein product is CASSDSTAGGRDTQYF.

V and J are TRBV5-6 and TRBJ1-1, with D unresolved. The CDR3 extends over 13 amino acids. V lost 0 bases and J 8 bases, leaving 11 bases between the germline ends. Germline CDR1 and CDR2: SGHDT and YYEEEE. CDR3 DNA sequence: TGTGCCAGCAGCTTGGATCGCGAGGTAGAAGCTTTCTTT. This gives the protein CASSLDREVEAFF.

The gene calls are TRBV7-9 and TRBJ2-7; weak D call: TRBD2 (5 bases). V was clipped by 2 bases and J by 7 bases, with 12 bases between them. CDR1 is SEHNR, CDR2 FQNEAQ, per germline (reference sequence). The CDR3 length is 13 residues. The chain's CDR3 is CASSLWTPGEQYV. The CDR3 region has the DNA TGTGCCAGCAGCTTATGGACTCCCGGGGAGCAGTACGTC.